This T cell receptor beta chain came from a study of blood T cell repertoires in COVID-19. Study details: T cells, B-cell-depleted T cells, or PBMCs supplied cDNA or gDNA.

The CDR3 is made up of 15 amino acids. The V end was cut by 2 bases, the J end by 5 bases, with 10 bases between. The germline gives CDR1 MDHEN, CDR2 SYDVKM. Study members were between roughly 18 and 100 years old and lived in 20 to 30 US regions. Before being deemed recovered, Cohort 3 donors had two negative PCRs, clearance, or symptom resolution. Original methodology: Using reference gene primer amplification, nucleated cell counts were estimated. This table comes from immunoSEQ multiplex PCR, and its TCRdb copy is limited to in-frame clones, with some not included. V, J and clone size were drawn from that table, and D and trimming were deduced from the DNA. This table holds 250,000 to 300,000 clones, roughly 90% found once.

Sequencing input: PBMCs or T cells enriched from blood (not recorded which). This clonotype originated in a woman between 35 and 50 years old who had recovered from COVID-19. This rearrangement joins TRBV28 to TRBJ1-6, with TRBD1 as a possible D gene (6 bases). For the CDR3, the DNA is TGTGCCAGCAGTTTAGCGAGACAGGATAATTCACCCCTCCACTTT. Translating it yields CASSLARQDNSPLHF.